These 17 T cell receptor beta chains came from one sample sequenced in a study of cytomegalovirus exposure and HLA in healthy donors. 60 Vbeta and 13 Jbeta primers were used in PCR. TCRdb keeps only in-frame clones here, not all; method: immunoSEQ multiplex PCR. The profile shows 120,000 or so clones, approximately 15% of them singletons. The specimen sequenced was PBMCs. All receptors come from a woman between 18 and 30 years old in good health and CMV-seronegative.

V and J are TRBV7-2 and TRBJ2-5, with D perhaps matching TRBD2 (6 bases). Trimming stripped 2 bases from V and 2 bases from J, with 9 bases between. Germline V gene lookup returns CDR1 SGHTA and CDR2 FQGNSA. The CDR3 contains 14 residues. The CDR3 DNA sequence: TGTGCCAGCAGCTTACGGGGGATACAAGAGACCCAGTACTTC. This gives the protein CASSLRGIQETQYF. The full variable domain, in which reference TRBV7-2 and TRBJ2-5 provide the parts outside the CDR3, is GAGVSQSPSNKVTEKGKDVELRCDPISGHTALYWYRQSLGQGLEFLIYFQGNSAPDKSGLPSDRFSAERTGGSVSTLTIQRTQQEDSAVYLCASSLRGIQETQYFGPGTRLLVL.

The gene calls are TRBV30 and TRBJ1-6; D not resolved. CDR3 size: 14 residues. Trimming removed 3 bases from V and 8 bases from J, with 14 bases in between. Per the germline V gene, CDR1 is GTSNPN and CDR2 is SVGIG (reference sequence). CDR3 in DNA: TGTGCCTGGAGATTAGATTTCTTAGATTCACCCCTCCACTTT. It codes for CAWRLDFLDSPLHF.

The CDR3 reads CASSHISGTGFNSPLHF. CDR3 in DNA: TGTGCCAGCAGCCACATCTCCGGGACAGGGTTTAATTCACCCCTCCACTTT. This chain links TRBV14 with TRBJ1-6; 9 nucleotides match TRBD1. V dropped 3 bases and J dropped 6; count of bases not matched to a gene: 9. The CDR3 spans 17 residues. Germline CDR1 and CDR2: SGHDN and FVKESK. Full variable domain (outside the CDR3, taken from reference TRBV14 and TRBJ1-6): EAGVTQFPSHSVIEKGQTVTLRCDPISGHDNLYWYRRVMGKEIKFLLHFVKESKQDESGMPNNRFLAERTGGTYSTLKVQPAELEDSGVYFCASSHISGTGFNSPLHFGNGTRLTVT.

The V and J genes are TRBV2 and TRBJ2-7; TRBD2 matches 14 bases. Germline CDR1 reads SNHLY; CDR2 reads FYNNEI. V lost 7 bases, J lost 4 bases, and 6 bases stayed unmatched. This CDR3 spans 15 amino acids. CDR3 DNA: TGTGCCAGCATAGGGACTAGCGGGAGCGGGTACGAGCAGTACTTC. As protein: CASIGTSGSGYEQYF.

The CDR3 region is CASSASTGDYEQYF. The CDR3, as DNA: TGTGCCAGCAGTGCATCGACAGGGGACTACGAGCAGTACTTC. The J gene is TRBJ2-7, the V gene TRBV27; 8 nucleotides line up with TRBD1. The CDR3 contains 14 residues. Germline CDR1 is MNHEY and CDR2 is SMNVEV (reference sequence). Germline trimming cut 5 bases from V and 3 bases from J; bases unmatched to any gene: 6.

The CDR3 nucleotides are TGTGCCAGCGCGCGGGGGGGAGAGACCCAGTACTTC. It translates to CASARGGETQYF. The chain is built from TRBV13 and TRBJ2-5, with 9 bases lining up with TRBD2. J lost 4 bases, V lost 8 bases, and 2 bases had no gene match. The length of the CDR3 is 12 residues. Germline CDR1 reads PRHDT; CDR2 reads FYEKMQ (reference sequence).

The V call is TRBV6-5, the J call TRBJ1-1, with 9 bases lining up with TRBD1. Unmatched junction bases numbered 7, after V lost 6 bases and J lost 8 bases. Germline loops: CDR1 MNHEY, CDR2 SVGAGI. The CDR3 loop spans 13 amino acids. The CDR3 nucleotides are TGTGCCAGCAGAACACCCGGGACAGGGGAAGCTTTCTTT. Translation: CASRTPGTGEAFF.

This clone turned up a few times. Within the sample, other DNA sequences also encode this same CDR3. The J gene is TRBJ2-5, the V gene TRBV7-9, with D perhaps matching TRBD1 (5 bases). The CDR3 is made up of 11 amino acids. V shed 6 bases and J shed 5 bases, with 7 bases lying between them. CDR1 is SEHNR, CDR2 FQNEAQ, per germline (reference sequence). In nucleotides, the CDR3 is TGTGCCAGCAGTTCAGGGGAGACCCAGTACTTC. Translation: CASSSGETQYF. The whole variable domain, remainder taken from reference TRBV7-9 and TRBJ2-5, is DTGVSQNPRHKITKRGQNVTFRCDPISEHNRLYWYRQTLGQGPEFLTYFQNEAQLEKSRLLSDRFSAERPKGSFSTLEIQRTEQGDSAMYLCASSSGETQYFGPGTRLLVL.

A few counts support this clone. This rearrangement joins TRBV28 to TRBJ1-6; no firm D call. The CDR3 sequence is 16 residues long. V lost 0 bases and J lost 0, with 6 bases in between. Germline loops: CDR1 MDHEN, CDR2 SYDVKM. The CDR3 DNA is TGTGCCAGCAGTTTATGGCGGGGCTCCTATAATTCACCCCTCCACTTT. Amino acid sequence: CASSLWRGSYNSPLHF.

CDR3 nucleotide sequence: TGTGCCAGCAGCTTGGTAGCTAACTATGGCTACACCTTC. Translated: CASSLVANYGYTF. This chain connects TRBV5-6 to TRBJ1-2; D is ambiguous. Germline CDR1 SGHDT, CDR2 YYEEEE. The CDR3 sequence is 13 residues long. The ends were cut back, 0 bases at V and 0 bases at J, with 3 bases in the middle.

This clone was found a few times. The chain carries TRBV9 and TRBJ2-6; a weak D match, TRBD1 (6 bases). The germline V and J ends were trimmed by 3 bases and 6 bases, with 28 bases remaining between them. Germline loops: CDR1 SGDLS, CDR2 YYNGEE. The CDR3 covers 20 residues. The CDR3 DNA reads TGTGCCAGCAGCGATGATCGACAGGCCCTAACCCCCCTTATGGCCAACGTCCTGACTTTC. Protein sequence: CASSDDRQALTPLMANVLTF.

This clone appeared a few times. The V gene is TRBV30, the J gene TRBJ1-3; 8 nucleotides agree with TRBD1. Germline assignment: CDR1 GTSNPN and CDR2 SVGIG (reference sequence). This CDR3 has 13 residues. With V trimmed by 6 bases and J by 0 bases, 1 base remained unmatched. CDR3 sequence reads: CACGQGSGNTIYF. As DNA, the CDR3 is TGTGCCTGTGGACAGGGCTCTGGAAACACCATATATTTT.

This clone was seen a handful of times. CDR3 nucleotides: TGTGCCAGTAGTATTCCCGGACAGGGGGCGCGTCAGCCCCAGCATTTT. As protein: CASSIPGQGARQPQHF. The rearrangement links TRBV19 to TRBJ1-5; 11 positions agree with TRBD1. Losses at the gene ends were 3 bases for V and 6 bases for J; bases not matched to a gene: 7. The CDR3 is made up of 16 amino acids. CDR1 LNHDA and CDR2 SQIVND come from the germline V gene (reference sequence). Full variable domain (remainder filled in from reference TRBV19 and TRBJ1-5): DGGITQSPKYLFRKEGQNVTLSCEQNLNHDAMYWYRQDPGQGLRLIYYSQIVNDFQKGDIAEGYSVSREKKESFPLTVTSAQKNPTAFYLCASSIPGQGARQPQHFGDGTRLSIL.

This clone has only a few counts. V gene TRBV28 combines with J gene TRBJ1-5; D unclear. Germline assignment: CDR1 MDHEN and CDR2 SYDVKM. The V gene lost 6 bases and the J gene lost 6 bases, with 21 bases spanning the gap. The CDR3 totals 16 residues. The CDR3 spells CASSPHQGLGGQPQHF. DNA for the CDR3: TGTGCCAGCAGCCCTCATCAAGGGTTAGGAGGTCAGCCCCAGCATTTT.

This clone was seen a single time. The chain combines TRBV11-3 with TRBJ2-2; 12 nucleotides agree with TRBD2. The CDR3 is 17 residues long. The J segment lost 0 bases and the V segment lost 4 bases, leaving 3 bases of the junction unmatched. The germline CDR1 and CDR2 sequences are SGHNT and YENEEA. CDR3 nucleotide sequence: TGTGCCAGCAGCTCTACTAGCGGGGGGACGAACACCGGGGAGCTGTTTTTT. Protein product: CASSSTSGGTNTGELFF.

This clone was seen a few times. V and J are TRBV27 and TRBJ2-7; 7 bases are a match to TRBD2. J gave up 1 base and V 6 bases, and 6 bases lay outside the gene matches. CDR1 and CDR2 from the germline V gene are MNHEY and SMNVEV (reference sequence). The CDR3 covers 14 residues. The CDR3 loop is CASSLNSGSYEQYF. Here the CDR3 DNA reads TGTGCCAGCAGCCTCAATAGCGGGTCCTACGAGCAGTACTTC.

V and J are TRBV6-5 and TRBJ2-3; TRBD2 matches 7 bases. Germline V gene data show CDR1 as MNHEY and CDR2 as SVGAGI. The CDR3 loop spans 15 amino acids. Trimming removed 2 bases from V and 6 bases from J; junction bases left unmatched: 8. CDR3 nucleotides: TGTGCCAGCAGTTACGCGGGGGTTGGTACGGATACGCAGTATTTT. Its protein is CASSYAGVGTDTQYF.